Following are 21 T cell receptor delta chains from one sample sequenced in a study of human gamma delta and Vdelta1 T cells. TCRdb applied CATT to the PCR reads for clone calling. This repertoire shows roughly 6,500 delta-chain clones, around 9% found once; its top ten account for 11% to 15%. The sequenced material came from naive CD27+ Vdelta1 gamma-delta T cells from blood. All receptors come from a human donor in good health.

This clone was observed a handful of times. This likely came from a read error, as a far larger clone is one base away. Additional DNA sequences in this sample encode the identical CDR3. This chain joins TRDV1 and TRDJ1; 11 bases fit TRDD3. The CDR3 runs 23 residues. Germline-derived CDR1 and CDR2 are TSWWSYY and QGS. As DNA, the CDR3 is TGTGCCCTTGGGGAAATGCAAAAACCTTCCTACTTTTCTGGGGGATACAAAACCGATAAACTCATCTTT. This encodes CALGEMQKPSYFSGGYKTDKLIF.

Comment on this clone: A much more abundant neighbour one base away suggests this may be a read error. The same CDR3 can be traced to other DNA sequences in this sample. The chain has TRDV1 and TRDJ1, with 9 bases fitting TRDD3. Germline V gene lookup returns CDR1 TSWWSYY and CDR2 QGS. The CDR3 covers 21 residues. The CDR3 loop reads CALGEFHFPPSGGIHTDKLIF. CDR3 coding DNA: TGTGCCCTTGGGGAATTCCACTTCCCACCTTCAGGGGGGATACATACCGATAAACTCATCTTT.

This clone was found once. The junction shows a germline mismatch at one end, possibly a read error. Other nucleotide sequences in the sample specify the same CDR3. The V and J genes are TRDV1 and TRDJ1, with 9 nucleotides matching TRDD2. The CDR3 extends over 26 amino acids. The germline V gene encodes CDR1 TSWWSYY and CDR2 QGS. Here the CDR3 DNA reads TGCGCTCTTGGGCCTCGCGCCTTCCTACGTTTTTCGAGGGAGGAACTTAGGGCTGGGGGGAAAGAGAAACTCATCTTT. This gives the protein CALGPRAFLRFSREELRAGGKEKLIF.

The chain joins TRDV1 to TRDJ1; 7 nucleotides align to TRDD3. V lost 1 base to trimming and J lost 0 bases; unmatched junction nucleotides: 44. Germline CDR1 is TSWWSYY and CDR2 is QGS. CDR3 length equals 29 residues. The CDR3 region has the DNA TGTGCTCTTGGGGAACCCACCGCCGGATACCACAACGACTTCTTCACATCGGGGGGGATCGTCAAGTACACCGATAAACTCATCTTT. This codes for CALGEPTAGYHNDFFTSGGIVKYTDKLIF.

This clone has more than one count but fewer than ten. The chain recombines TRDV1 with TRDJ1, with TRDD3 matching 13 bases. V gave up 5 bases and J gave up 0 bases; unmatched junction bases: 24. The germline CDR1 and CDR2 sequences are TSWWSYY and QGS. The CDR3 is 23 residues long. The CDR3 reads CALGNRVSSLYWGIRLHTDKLIF. CDR3 DNA sequence: TGTGCTCTTGGGAATCGGGTCTCCTCCTTGTACTGGGGGATACGCCTGCACACCGATAAACTCATCTTT.

In this sample, this clone turned up many times. A much bigger clone sits one base away, suggesting this may be a read error. The rearrangement links TRDV1 to TRDJ1, with D maybe TRDD2 (8 bases). The CDR3 is 21 amino acids. Trimming cost V 5 bases and J 1 base, with 32 bases left between them. CDR1 and CDR2 (germline): TSWWSYY, QGS. The CDR3 sequence: CALGNNLHDLPRIRGTDKLIF. DNA of the CDR3: TGTGCTCTTGGGAATAACCTCCACGACCTTCCTAGGATACGCGGCACCGATAAACTCATCTTT.

As for this clone: Only one base separates this from a far larger clonotype, so it likely reflects a read error. The V gene is TRDV1, the J gene TRDJ1; TRDD3 agrees at 12 bases. The CDR3 has 28 residues. Germline V gives CDR1 TSWWSYY, CDR2 QGS. V lost 4 bases, J lost 0 bases, and 39 bases stayed unmatched. CDR3: CALGGPLPSSRLGTGGYLPWSYTDKLIF. The CDR3 DNA reads TGTGCTCTTGGGGGACCTCTGCCTTCCTCCAGGTTGGGTACTGGGGGATACCTTCCGTGGTCGTACACCGATAAACTCATCTTT.

By sample fraction, this clone is medium-sized (0.01 to 0.1%). The J gene is TRDJ1, the V gene TRDV1, with D possibly matching TRDD3 (7 bases). Per the germline V gene, CDR1 is TSWWSYY and CDR2 is QGS. Between the trimmed V and J ends, which lost 1 base and 0 bases, there was a span of 27 bases. This CDR3 is built from 21 residues. Here the CDR3 reads CALGEPGDFLRQLRYTDKLIF. In nucleotides, the CDR3 is TGTGCTCTTGGGGAACCGGGGGATTTCCTAAGGCAGTTACGGTACACCGATAAACTCATCTTT.

J is TRDJ1 and V is TRDV1; 7 bases agree with TRDD3. V dropped 4 bases and J dropped 2; count of bases not matched to a gene: 25. Germline-derived CDR1 and CDR2 are TSWWSYY and QGS. CDR3 length: 21 residues. The CDR3 sequence: CALGARPAAIRRWGQTDKLIF. The CDR3 region has the DNA TGTGCTCTTGGGGCCAGACCAGCTGCGATACGTCGCTGGGGGCAGACCGATAAACTCATCTTT.

A single count supports this clone. This sequence is one base from a far larger clone and is likely a read error. V gene TRDV1 combines with J gene TRDJ1; 10 nucleotides agree with TRDD3. CDR1 is TSWWSYY and CDR2 is QGS in the germline V gene. The CDR3 totals 23 residues. For the CDR3, the DNA is TGTGCTCTTGGGCAACTAGTTTCTCAGAAGAAAGTTTCCGTACTGGGGGATACCGATAAACTCATCTTT. Translation gives CALGQLVSQKKVSVLGDTDKLIF.

A few counts support this clone. This DNA's translation differs at residue 11 from TCRdb's protein, which comes from a much larger clone; a read error is likely, and the protein shown is translated from the DNA. The rearrangement joins TRDV1 to TRDJ1, with D perhaps matching TRDD3 (6 bases). V shed 6 bases and J shed 3 bases, with 29 bases lying between them. This CDR3 is 19 amino acids long. CDR1 is TSWWSYY, CDR2 QGS, per germline. This CDR3 reads CALGEGARTGRYSPDKLIF. The CDR3 bases are TGTGCTCTTGGAGAAGGGGCCCGTACTGGGAGATACAGCCCCGATAAACTCATCTTT.

This clone came up a few times. A much larger clone differs by one base, so this may be a read error. Other DNA sequences in this specimen translate into the identical CDR3. The chain links TRDV1 to TRDJ1; tentative D call: TRDD3 (5 bases). With 0 bases removed from V and 0 bases from J, the gap between germline ends came to 20 bases. CDR1 and CDR2 from the germline V gene are TSWWSYY and QGS. The CDR3 spans 19 residues. This CDR3 reads CALGELGRKGWRYTDKLIF. The CDR3 bases are TGTGCTCTTGGGGAACTAGGACGTAAGGGATGGCGCTACACCGATAAACTCATCTTT.

There are a few counts of this clone. A far bigger clonotype differs at one base, so this is likely a read error. This chain connects TRDV1 to TRDJ1, with TRDD2 identical over 8 bases. The CDR3 is made up of 23 amino acids. V dropped 5 bases and J dropped 7; count of bases not matched to a gene: 36. Germline V gives CDR1 TSWWSYY, CDR2 QGS. The CDR3 spells CALGSRRPSYSDVVGLTRGKLIF. CDR3 DNA: TGTGCTCTTGGGAGCAGAAGGCCTTCCTATTCTGACGTGGTAGGGTTGACACGGGGTAAACTCATCTTT.

Within the sample, this clone is medium-sized. Other nucleotide sequences in the sample specify the same CDR3. The genes are TRDV1 and TRDJ1; the D gene is possibly TRDD2 (5 bases). This CDR3 spans 23 amino acids. Germline V gene data show CDR1 as TSWWSYY and CDR2 as QGS. V dropped 3 bases and J dropped 10 bases, with 45 bases sitting between them. The CDR3 DNA reads as TGTGCTCTTGGGGAGCCTCCTTTTTCCCTACGCGGGGCCAACCCAAACCCGAAAGGCGGACTCATCTTT. It is translated as CALGEPPFSLRGANPNPKGGLIF.

As regards this clone: TCRdb's protein, taken from a much larger clone, differs from this DNA's translation at residue 12, likely owing to a read error; the protein displayed comes from the DNA. The chain recombines TRDV1 with TRDJ1; TRDD2 matches at 9 bases. The CDR3 extends over 20 amino acids. Trimming cost V 3 bases and J 0 bases; bases outside gene matches: 17. Germline lookup yields CDR1 TSWWSYY and CDR2 QGS. The CDR3 DNA reads TGTGCTCTTGGGGACCCTTCCTACGAAGCCCGACAGGGGTACACCGATAAACTCATCTTT. This encodes CALGDPSYEARQGYTDKLIF.

Notes on this clone: A far larger clone differs by one base, so this is likely a read error. The chain joins TRDV1 to TRDJ1; 10 bases are shared with TRDD3. CDR3 length: 22 residues. Germline V gene data show CDR1 as TSWWSYY and CDR2 as QGS. Written as DNA, the CDR3 is TGTGCTCATGGGGAACTTCGAGCGTCTCCCCGGAGGGGGGGGATACGCCGTTCCCAACTCATCTTT. Translating gives CAHGELRASPRRGGIRRSQLIF.

There are a few counts of this clone. The chain has TRAV29/DV5 and TRDJ1; 7 positions match TRDD3. The CDR3 consists of 13 residues. Trimming cost V 7 bases and J 8 bases; bases outside gene matches: 14. Per germline, CDR1 NSMFDY and CDR2 ISSIKDK. CDR3 DNA sequence: TGTGCACCCCTACGGGGGATCCACGCCAAACTCATCTTT. Translated, it gives CAPLRGIHAKLIF.

Only one count was recorded for this clone. The chain has TRDV1 and TRDJ1; 9 bases line up with TRDD2. Germline CDR1 TSWWSYY, CDR2 QGS. CDR3 length: 18 amino acids. V shed 4 bases and J 8 bases; nucleotides not matched to a gene: 20. DNA of the CDR3: TGTGCTCTTGGGGCCCACCTTCCTACAAACTGGGGACCCAAAAAACTCATCTTT. It encodes CALGAHLPTNWGPKKLIF.

A remark on this clone: The protein given by TCRdb reflects a much larger clone and differs at residue 5 from this DNA's translation, likely from a read error; the protein shown is the DNA's translation. The chain is built from TRDV1 and TRDJ1; a possible D gene is TRDD3 (5 bases). This CDR3 is 17 amino acids long. V lost 5 bases to trimming and J lost 2 bases, with 21 bases between them. Per germline, CDR1 TSWWSYY and CDR2 QGS. Here the CDR3 reads CALGKRRKAGGTDKLIF. The CDR3 region has the DNA TGTGCTCTTGGGAAAAGGCGGAAGGCCGGGGGTACCGATAAACTCATCTTT.

This clone ranks as medium-sized. The chain links TRDV1 to TRDJ1; 7 bases are a match to TRDD2. This CDR3 spans 19 amino acids. Germline-derived CDR1 and CDR2 are TSWWSYY and QGS. The trim removed 0 bases at V and 2 bases at J, leaving 15 bases unmatched. The CDR3 reads CALGELRPSSIRGTDKLIF. In DNA form, the CDR3 reads TGTGCTCTTGGGGAACTTAGGCCTTCCTCGATAAGAGGTACCGATAAACTCATCTTT.

In the case of this clone: This DNA's translation differs at residue 8 from TCRdb's protein, which comes from a much larger clone; a read error is likely, and the protein shown is translated from the DNA. The chain has TRDV3 and TRDJ1, with unresolved D. The CDR3 runs to 14 residues. Germline V gives CDR1 TVYSNPD, CDR2 GDNSRS (reference sequence). Trimming removed 4 bases at V and 1 base at J, with 16 bases between. The CDR3: CASHRYAPTDKLIF. In DNA form, the CDR3 reads TGTGCCTCACACCGGTACGCCCCCACCGATAAACTCATCTTT.